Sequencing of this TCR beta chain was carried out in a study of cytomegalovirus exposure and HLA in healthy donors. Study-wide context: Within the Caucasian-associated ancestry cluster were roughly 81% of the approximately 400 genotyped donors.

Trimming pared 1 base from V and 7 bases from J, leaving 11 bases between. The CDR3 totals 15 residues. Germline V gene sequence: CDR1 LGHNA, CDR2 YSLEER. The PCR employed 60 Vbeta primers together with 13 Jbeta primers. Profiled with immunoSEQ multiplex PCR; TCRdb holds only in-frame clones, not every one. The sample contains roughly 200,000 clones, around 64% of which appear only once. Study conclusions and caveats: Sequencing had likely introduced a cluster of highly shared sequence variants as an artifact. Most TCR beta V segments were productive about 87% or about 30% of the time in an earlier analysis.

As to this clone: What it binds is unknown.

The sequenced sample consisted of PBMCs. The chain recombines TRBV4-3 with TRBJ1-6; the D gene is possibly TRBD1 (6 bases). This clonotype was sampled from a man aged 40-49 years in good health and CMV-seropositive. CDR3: CASSQVQGSNSPLHF. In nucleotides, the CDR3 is TGCGCCAGCAGCCAAGTGCAGGGGAGCAATTCACCCCTCCACTTT.